The 11 T cell receptor beta chains below were found in one sample sequenced in a study of immune cell composition in non-small cell lung cancer. Normal lung was sampled as far from the tumour as possible, at least 3 cm. Sequencing used immunoSEQ multiplex PCR; TCRdb keeps in-frame clones, though not all of them. Counted here are around 2,400 clones, about 80% occurring once; the ten biggest clones make up approximately 20%. Sequencing was performed on non-adjacent lung tissue. The source of these receptors is a human donor with non-small cell lung cancer.

V and J are TRBV30 and TRBJ1-4; possibly TRBD1 for D (6 bases). V dropped 0 bases and J dropped 1 base, with 12 bases sitting between them. Germline CDR1 reads GTSNPN; CDR2 reads SVGIG (reference sequence). The CDR3 loop spans 16 amino acids. CDR3 region: CAWSVNRVRTNEKLFF. DNA of the CDR3: TGTGCCTGGAGTGTAAACAGGGTGCGAACTAATGAAAAACTGTTTTTT.

The rearrangement joins TRBV2 to TRBJ2-7; D unresolved. Germline V gene sequence: CDR1 SNHLY, CDR2 FYNNEI. Trimming shortened V by 4 bases and J by 3 bases, and 4 bases separated the two germline ends. The length of the CDR3 is 11 residues. In DNA, the CDR3 is TGTGCCAGCAGTGTCGGCTACGAGCAGTACTTC. It is translated as CASSVGYEQYF.

This clone was detected a few times. The chain has TRBV28 and TRBJ2-7, with a weak D call TRBD1 (6 bases). Germline values: CDR1 MDHEN, CDR2 SYDVKM. The CDR3 runs 15 residues. Trimming cost V 5 bases and J 2 bases, with 16 bases left between them. CDR3 in amino acids: CASSEAGTQTYEQYF. The CDR3 DNA follows: TGTGCCAGCAGTGAAGCCGGGACACAAACCTACGAGCAGTACTTC.

The chain combines TRBV10-3 with TRBJ2-2, with 8 bases lining up with TRBD1. V lost 6 bases and J lost 7; bases outside the gene matches: 10. CDR3 length: 15 amino acids. Germline V lookup: CDR1 ENHRY, CDR2 SYGVKD. DNA of the CDR3: TGTGCCATCAGGGCTTCGACAGGGGCGCACGGGGAGCTGTTTTTT. This encodes CAIRASTGAHGELFF.

The rearrangement joins TRBV19 to TRBJ1-1, with D possibly being TRBD1 (6 bases). The V and J ends lost 4 bases and 2 bases respectively, with 11 bases between them. The CDR3 loop spans 14 amino acids. Germline lookup yields CDR1 LNHDA and CDR2 SQIVND (reference sequence). CDR3 residues: CASSTLTGNTEAFF. CDR3 nucleotide sequence: TGTGCCAGTAGTACGCTGACAGGCAACACTGAAGCTTTCTTT. Based on the CDR3 plus reference TRBV19 and TRBJ1-1, the full variable domain is DGGITQSPKYLFRKEGQNVTLSCEQNLNHDAMYWYRQDPGQGLRLIYYSQIVNDFQKGDIAEGYSVSREKKESFPLTVTSAQKNPTAFYLCASSTLTGNTEAFFGQGTRLTVV.

The rearrangement uses TRBV19 and TRBJ1-5; perhaps TRBD1 as D (5 bases). The V end was cut by 8 bases, the J end by 4 bases, with 9 bases between. Germline-derived CDR1 and CDR2 are LNHDA and SQIVND (reference sequence). The CDR3 spans 12 residues. DNA for the CDR3: TGTGCCAGTGGGGGGGATAATCAGCCCCAGCATTTT. Its translation is CASGGDNQPQHF.

V is TRBV7-8 and J is TRBJ2-1, with 10 positions matching TRBD2. Germline-derived CDR1 and CDR2 are SGHVS and FQNEAQ. This CDR3 has 15 amino acids. After removal of 4 bases from V and 6 bases from J, the junction contained 6 bases not matched to a gene. The CDR3 loop reads CASSSSGGAPNEQFF. CDR3 DNA sequence: TGTGCCAGCAGCTCGAGCGGGGGGGCCCCCAATGAGCAGTTCTTC. Filled out from reference TRBV7-8 and TRBJ2-1, the complete variable domain reads GAGVSQSPRYKVAKRGQDVALRCDPISGHVSLFWYQQALGQGPEFLTYFQNEAQLDKSGLPSDRFFAERPEGSVSTLKIQRTQQEDSAVYLCASSSSGGAPNEQFFGPGTRLTVL.

The genes are TRBV28 and TRBJ1-2; the D gene is possibly TRBD1 (6 bases). There are 15 residues in the CDR3. Germline CDR1 and CDR2: MDHEN and SYDVKM. The V gene lost 5 bases and the J gene lost 5 bases, with 18 bases spanning the gap. CDR3 residues: CASSRKWGPGYGYTF. The CDR3, as DNA: TGTGCCAGCAGTCGCAAGTGGGGGCCGGGGTATGGCTACACCTTC.

The CDR3 is CASSLTGGYTF. CDR3 bases: TGTGCCAGCAGCTTGACGGGGGGCTACACCTTC. The chain employs TRBV7-9 and TRBJ1-2; no firm D call. The V gene lost 3 bases and the J gene lost 8 bases, with 7 bases spanning the gap. This CDR3 contains 11 residues. Germline CDR1 is SEHNR and CDR2 is FQNEAQ (reference sequence).

The rearrangement links TRBV20-1 to TRBJ1-1; 8 bases agree with TRBD1. V was clipped by 5 bases and J by 13 bases; unmatched bases: 6. CDR3 size: 10 residues. Germline V lookup: CDR1 DFQATT, CDR2 SNEGSKA (reference sequence). CDR3 loop: CSALGQGGFF. As DNA, the CDR3 is TGCAGTGCTCTCGGACAGGGAGGTTTCTTT.

This clone was detected once. The chain combines TRBV4-1 with TRBJ2-5; 10 positions match TRBD2. Losses at the gene ends were 3 bases for V and 2 bases for J; bases not matched to a gene: 21. Germline loops: CDR1 MGHRA, CDR2 YSYEKL. CDR3 size: 21 residues. The CDR3 coding sequence is TGCGCCAGCAGCCATCCCAGGGGCCAGATAAGAACTAGCGGGGCACAAGAGACCCAGTACTTC. The encoded protein is CASSHPRGQIRTSGAQETQYF.